This is a list of T cell receptor beta chains from one sample in a study of CD8 T cells in ankylosing spondylitis. TCRdb called the 5' RACE reads again in MiXCR, with one record for every CDR3 protein. Found here are tens of thousands of distinct CDR3 sequences, approximately 10% of them singletons; the top ten hold roughly 15%. The specimen sequenced was blood, either unsorted or a sorted T cell fraction (not recorded which). These receptors came from a male donor with ankylosing spondylitis or in good health (not recorded which). CDR3s include the opening cysteine and the closing phenylalanine or tryptophan. D genes are given only for firm matches. Clone sizes are given selectively: once, few, many, or a class where the clone is expanded.

cdr3_length,d_call,clone_size,v_call,j_call,cdr3_nt,cdr3_aa
12,NA,many,TRBV2,TRBJ2-1,TGTGCCAGCCAACGTACGGCCAATGAGCAGTTCTTC,CASQRTANEQFF
15,NA,NA,TRBV14,TRBJ2-2,TGTGCCAGCAGCCACAGACCTTATGGCATCGGGGAGCTGTTTTTT,CASSHRPYGIGELFF
12,NA,medium-sized,TRBV29-1,TRBJ1-5,TGCAGCGTTGCAGGGGCCAATCAGCCCCAGCATTTT,CSVAGANQPQHF
15,NA,many,TRBV5-1,TRBJ1-5,TGCGCCAGCAGCTTGGAAGGGAAGAGCAATCAGCCCCAGCATTTT,CASSLEGKSNQPQHF
14,NA,NA,TRBV12-3/TRBV12-4,TRBJ2-7,TGTGCCAGCAGTTTAGTGGTACAGATCGGTGAGCAGTACTTC,CASSLVVQIGEQYF
15,NA,many,TRBV12-5,TRBJ2-7,TGTGCTAGTGGTTTGGCCTCGGGACAAGGCGCCTCGCAGTACTTC,CASGLASGQGASQYF
14,TRBD1,many,TRBV20-1,TRBJ2-5,TGCAGTGCTAGTCCGTCAGGGGGCTTAGAGACCCAGTACTTC,CSASPSGGLETQYF
15,TRBD2,many,TRBV20-1,TRBJ2-1,TGCAGTGCTAAATCTCTAGCGGGAGGGTTAGATGAGCAGTTCTTC,CSAKSLAGGLDEQFF
15,TRBD1,many,TRBV4-3,TRBJ2-7,TGCGCCAGCAGCCAAGCGGACAGGGGTTATTACGAGCAGTACTTC,CASSQADRGYYEQYF
14,TRBD1,NA,TRBV19,TRBJ2-3,TGTGCCAGTAGTTCGGGACAGGTAACAGATACGCAGTATTTT,CASSSGQVTDTQYF
14,TRBD2,many,TRBV5-1,TRBJ2-7,TGCGCCAGCAGCACTAGCGGGAGCGGGTACGAGCAGTACTTC,CASSTSGSGYEQYF
15,NA,many,TRBV7-8,TRBJ2-4,TGTGCCAGCAGCTTAGGGGGGACTCTCGGGAACATTCAGTACTTC,CASSLGGTLGNIQYF
12,NA,few,TRBV21-1,TRBJ1-2,TGTGCCAGCAGCTGGACATACTATGGCTACACCTTC,CASSWTYYGYTF
15,NA,many,TRBV3-1,TRBJ2-2,TGTGCCAGCAGCCATCGAGGACGGGGGCCCGGGGAGCTGTTTTTT,CASSHRGRGPGELFF
15,TRBD2,many,TRBV12-3/TRBV12-4,TRBJ2-2,TGTGCCAGCAGTTTCGGTCTAGCGGGCACCGGGGAGCTGTTTTTT,CASSFGLAGTGELFF
13,NA,few,TRBV20-1,TRBJ2-2,TGCAGTGCGGACCACAGGGTAACCGGGGAGCTGTTTTTT,CSADHRVTGELFF
13,NA,many,TRBV5-6,TRBJ1-3,TGTGCCAGCCACCGGTCCTCTGGAAACACCATATATTTT,CASHRSSGNTIYF
15,NA,many,TRBV4-3,TRBJ2-3,TGCGCCAGCAGCCACCTTGACATGCCGGCGGATACGCAGTATTTT,CASSHLDMPADTQYF
17,NA,many,TRBV20-1,TRBJ2-1,TGCAGTGCTAGAGATTTAGGGTCCGGTGGGACCTACAATGAGCAGTTCTTC,CSARDLGSGGTYNEQFF
14,NA,many,TRBV29-1,TRBJ1-1,TGCAGCGGTGGGCACACAGGAACGAACACTGAAGCTTTCTTT,CSGGHTGTNTEAFF
15,NA,many,TRBV20-1,TRBJ2-5,TGCAGTGCAGAAGGGGTAGCGGCCCGAGTGGAGACCCAGTACTTC,CSAEGVAARVETQYF
16,NA,many,TRBV10-3,TRBJ2-3,TGTGCCATCAGTGAGACGAGTGTCCCCGTCACAGATACGCAGTATTTT,CAISETSVPVTDTQYF
15,NA,many,TRBV5-5,TRBJ2-7,TGTGCCAGCAGCTTACACGAACAGGGCGCTTACGAGCAGTACTTC,CASSLHEQGAYEQYF
16,NA,many,TRBV6-5,TRBJ1-2,TGTGCCAGCAGTTACTCGTACCGTCCGGGGGCTGATGGCTACACCTTC,CASSYSYRPGADGYTF
16,NA,many,TRBV12-3/TRBV12-4,TRBJ2-5,TGTGCCAGTCGGGGGGCTAGCGGAGCCCCCCAAGAGACCCAGTACTTC,CASRGASGAPQETQYF
12,NA,medium-sized,TRBV29-1,TRBJ2-3,TGCAGCTTAAAAGTCGGCACAGATACGCAGTATTTT,CSLKVGTDTQYF
15,TRBD1,few,TRBV5-4,TRBJ2-1,TGTGCCAGCAGCTTGGGTATGAGACAGGGACATGAGCAGTTCTTC,CASSLGMRQGHEQFF
13,NA,many,TRBV10-3,TRBJ1-5,TGTGCCATCAGTGAGTCGAAGGGGCTGCCCCAGCATTTT,CAISESKGLPQHF
15,NA,many,TRBV12-3/TRBV12-4,TRBJ1-4,TGTGCCAGCAGCCTGGACAGTTCAACTAATGAAAAACTGTTTTTT,CASSLDSSTNEKLFF
15,TRBD1,few,TRBV2,TRBJ1-1,TGTGCCAGCAGTGAGAGGGGACAGGGGTTTACTGAAGCTTTCTTT,CASSERGQGFTEAFF
13,TRBD2,NA,TRBV20-1,TRBJ2-7,TGCAGTGCTACAACTAGCGGGGCCTACGAGCAGTACTTC,CSATTSGAYEQYF
15,NA,many,TRBV29-1,TRBJ2-7,TGCAGCGTTGAAGATTGGTCCCAGGGCCTGCGGGAGCAGTACTTC,CSVEDWSQGLREQYF
15,NA,many,TRBV9,TRBJ2-6,TGTGCCAGCAACCTACCGAAATCTGGGGCCAACGTCCTGACTTTC,CASNLPKSGANVLTF
16,NA,medium-sized,TRBV5-4,TRBJ2-2,TGTGCCAGCAGTCCACCCCACGGGAGTGGTACCGGGGAGCTGTTTTTT,CASSPPHGSGTGELFF
14,NA,NA,TRBV5-6,TRBJ2-5,TGTGCCAGCAGCTTTGGGCAGGGGACGGAGACCCAGTACTTC,CASSFGQGTETQYF
11,NA,many,TRBV10-3,TRBJ1-2,TGTGCCATCACAGGGACTCGCGGCTACACCTTC,CAITGTRGYTF
13,NA,many,TRBV25-1,TRBJ2-5,TGTGCCAGCAGTGAAACCCGGCGGGAGACCCAGTACTTC,CASSETRRETQYF
15,TRBD2,many,TRBV20-1,TRBJ2-1,TGCAGTGCTAGACTTTGGACTAGCGGGACCAGTGAGCAGTTCTTC,CSARLWTSGTSEQFF
16,NA,many,TRBV7-2,TRBJ2-5,TGTGCCAGCAGCCCCCGGCCGGCCGGAGGCGTAGGGACCCAGTACTTC,CASSPRPAGGVGTQYF
17,NA,many,TRBV12-3/TRBV12-4,TRBJ2-2,TGTGCCAGCAGTTTAACCCCCCAGATACTTAACACCGGGGAGCTGTTTTTT,CASSLTPQILNTGELFF
15,NA,many,TRBV5-1,TRBJ2-1,TGCGCCAGCAGCTTGGTACAGGGAACCTACAATGAGCAGTTCTTC,CASSLVQGTYNEQFF